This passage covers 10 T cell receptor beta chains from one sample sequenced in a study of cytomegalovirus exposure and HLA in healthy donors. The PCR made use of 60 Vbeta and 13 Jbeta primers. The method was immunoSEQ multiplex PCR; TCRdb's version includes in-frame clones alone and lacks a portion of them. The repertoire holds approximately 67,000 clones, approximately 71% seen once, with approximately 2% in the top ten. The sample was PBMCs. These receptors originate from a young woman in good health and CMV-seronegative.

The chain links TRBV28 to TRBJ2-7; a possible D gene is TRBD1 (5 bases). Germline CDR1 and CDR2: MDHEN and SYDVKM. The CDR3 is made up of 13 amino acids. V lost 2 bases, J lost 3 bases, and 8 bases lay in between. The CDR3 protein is CASSLQGLYEQYF. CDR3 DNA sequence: TGTGCCAGCAGTTTACAGGGCCTCTACGAGCAGTACTTC.

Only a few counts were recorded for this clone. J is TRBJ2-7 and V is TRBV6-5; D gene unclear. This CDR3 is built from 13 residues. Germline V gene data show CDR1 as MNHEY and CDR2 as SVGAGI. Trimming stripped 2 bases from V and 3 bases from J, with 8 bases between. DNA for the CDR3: TGTGCCAGCAGTTACGAGATCCGCTACGAGCAGTACTTC. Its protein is CASSYEIRYEQYF.

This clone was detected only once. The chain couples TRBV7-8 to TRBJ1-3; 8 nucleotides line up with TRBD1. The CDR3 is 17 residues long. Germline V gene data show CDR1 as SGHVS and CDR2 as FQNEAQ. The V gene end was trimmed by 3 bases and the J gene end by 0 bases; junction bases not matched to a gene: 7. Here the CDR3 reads CASSLAGQVDSGNTIYF. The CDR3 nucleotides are TGTGCCAGCAGCTTGGCGGGACAGGTGGACTCTGGAAACACCATATATTTT.

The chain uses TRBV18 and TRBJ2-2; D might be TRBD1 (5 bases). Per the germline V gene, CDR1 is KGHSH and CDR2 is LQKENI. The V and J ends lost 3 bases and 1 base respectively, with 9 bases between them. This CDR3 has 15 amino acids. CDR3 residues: CASSPQGQNTGELFF. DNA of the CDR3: TGTGCCAGCTCACCCCAAGGACAGAACACCGGGGAGCTGTTTTTT.

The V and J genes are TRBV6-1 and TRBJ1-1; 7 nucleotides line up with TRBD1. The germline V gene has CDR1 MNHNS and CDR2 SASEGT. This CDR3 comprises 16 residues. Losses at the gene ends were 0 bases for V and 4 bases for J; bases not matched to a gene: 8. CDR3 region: CASSEARGRGVTEAFF. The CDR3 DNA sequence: TGTGCCAGCAGTGAAGCGCGAGGCAGGGGGGTCACTGAAGCTTTCTTT.

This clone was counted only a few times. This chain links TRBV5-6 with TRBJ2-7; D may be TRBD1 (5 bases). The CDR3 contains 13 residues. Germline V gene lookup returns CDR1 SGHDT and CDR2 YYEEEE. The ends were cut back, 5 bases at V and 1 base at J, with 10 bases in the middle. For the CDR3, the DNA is TGTGCCAGCAGGCTAGACAGTTCCTACGAGCAGTACTTC. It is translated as CASRLDSSYEQYF.

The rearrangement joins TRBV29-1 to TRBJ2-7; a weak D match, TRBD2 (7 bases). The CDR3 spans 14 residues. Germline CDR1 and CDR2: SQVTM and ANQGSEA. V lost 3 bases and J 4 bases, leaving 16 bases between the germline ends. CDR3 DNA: TGCAGCGTTGATGGGGGGGGGCGGGGGTACGAGCAGTACTTC. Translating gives CSVDGGGRGYEQYF.

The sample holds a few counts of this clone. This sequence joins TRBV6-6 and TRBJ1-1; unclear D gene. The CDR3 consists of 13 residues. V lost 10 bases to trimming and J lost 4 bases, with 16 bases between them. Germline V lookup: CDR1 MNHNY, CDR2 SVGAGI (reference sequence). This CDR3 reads CATSAGGGTEAFF. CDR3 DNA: TGTGCCACTTCTGCCGGCGGCGGCACTGAAGCTTTCTTT.

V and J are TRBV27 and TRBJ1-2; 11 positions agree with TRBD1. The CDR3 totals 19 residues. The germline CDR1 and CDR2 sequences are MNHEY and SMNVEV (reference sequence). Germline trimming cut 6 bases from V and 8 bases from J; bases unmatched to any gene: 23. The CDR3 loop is CASSFPFRDRGMENAGYTF. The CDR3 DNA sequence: TGTGCCAGCAGCTTCCCTTTTCGGGACAGGGGGATGGAGAATGCCGGCTACACCTTC.

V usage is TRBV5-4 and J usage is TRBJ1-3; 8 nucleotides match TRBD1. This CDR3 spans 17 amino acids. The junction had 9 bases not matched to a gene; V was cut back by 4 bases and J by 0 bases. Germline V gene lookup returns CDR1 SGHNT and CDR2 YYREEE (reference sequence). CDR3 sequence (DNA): TGTGCCAGCAGCCAAGATCTCGACAGGGGCTCTGGAAACACCATATATTTT. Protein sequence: CASSQDLDRGSGNTIYF.